Given below is one TCR beta chain in context. Its antigen is not known. The CDR3 contains 15 residues. Trimming left V 1 base short and J 1 base short, with 9 bases between. CDR1 SGHTA and CDR2 FQGTGA come from the germline V gene. The record originates from a study of cytomegalovirus exposure and HLA in healthy donors. Study-level information: A preliminary data release comprised roughly 80 million unique TCRs obtained from HLA-typed donors. Broader study findings: Association of approximately 16,000 TCR beta sequences with HLA alleles was found at 0.05 false discovery rate in a later analysis. In an earlier analysis, about 87% or about 30%: the productive usage of most TCR beta V segments. Looking again later, the authors saw that most CMV-associated TCR beta chains seemed HLA-restricted.

The PCR had 60 Vbeta and 13 Jbeta primers. The assay was immunoSEQ multiplex PCR, and TCRdb's table has in-frame clones only and misses some. Altogether 170,000 or so clones are present, less than 90% being singletons, with the ten largest covering under 0.4%. The chain carries TRBV7-3 and TRBJ2-3; D is possibly TRBD1 (6 bases). The receptor was derived from a boy aged 2 to 10 in good health and CMV-seronegative. The source material was PBMCs. The CDR3 DNA reads as TGTGCCAGCAGCTTAAGGGGACAACGCACAGATACGCAGTATTTT. Its translation is CASSLRGQRTDTQYF.